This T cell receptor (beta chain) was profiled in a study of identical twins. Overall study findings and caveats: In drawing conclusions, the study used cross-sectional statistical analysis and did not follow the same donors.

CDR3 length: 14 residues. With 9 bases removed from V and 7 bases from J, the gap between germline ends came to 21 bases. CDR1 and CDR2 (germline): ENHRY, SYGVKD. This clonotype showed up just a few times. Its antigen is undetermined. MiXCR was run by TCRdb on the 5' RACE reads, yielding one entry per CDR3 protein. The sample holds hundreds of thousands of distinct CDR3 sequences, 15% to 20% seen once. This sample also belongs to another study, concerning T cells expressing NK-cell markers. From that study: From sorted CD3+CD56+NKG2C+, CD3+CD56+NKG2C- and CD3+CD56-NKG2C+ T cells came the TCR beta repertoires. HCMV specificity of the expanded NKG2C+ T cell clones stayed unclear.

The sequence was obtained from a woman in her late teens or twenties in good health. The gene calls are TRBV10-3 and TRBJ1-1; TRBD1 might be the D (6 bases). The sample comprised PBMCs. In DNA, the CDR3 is TGTGCCATGGCAGCAACAGGGCGTGGGAGTGAAGCTTTCTTT. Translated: CAMAATGRGSEAFF.